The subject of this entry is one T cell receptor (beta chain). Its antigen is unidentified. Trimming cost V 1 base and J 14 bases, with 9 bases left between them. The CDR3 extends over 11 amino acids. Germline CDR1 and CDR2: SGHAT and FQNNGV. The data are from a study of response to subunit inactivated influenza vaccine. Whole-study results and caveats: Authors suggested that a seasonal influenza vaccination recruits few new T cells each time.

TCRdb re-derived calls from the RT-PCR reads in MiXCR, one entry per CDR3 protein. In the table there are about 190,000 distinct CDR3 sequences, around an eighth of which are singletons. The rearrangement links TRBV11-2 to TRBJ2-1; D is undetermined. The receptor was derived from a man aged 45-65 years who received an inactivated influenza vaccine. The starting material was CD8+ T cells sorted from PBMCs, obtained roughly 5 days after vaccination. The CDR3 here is CASSLGYWKFF. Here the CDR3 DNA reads TGTGCCAGCAGCTTAGGGTACTGGAAGTTCTTC.